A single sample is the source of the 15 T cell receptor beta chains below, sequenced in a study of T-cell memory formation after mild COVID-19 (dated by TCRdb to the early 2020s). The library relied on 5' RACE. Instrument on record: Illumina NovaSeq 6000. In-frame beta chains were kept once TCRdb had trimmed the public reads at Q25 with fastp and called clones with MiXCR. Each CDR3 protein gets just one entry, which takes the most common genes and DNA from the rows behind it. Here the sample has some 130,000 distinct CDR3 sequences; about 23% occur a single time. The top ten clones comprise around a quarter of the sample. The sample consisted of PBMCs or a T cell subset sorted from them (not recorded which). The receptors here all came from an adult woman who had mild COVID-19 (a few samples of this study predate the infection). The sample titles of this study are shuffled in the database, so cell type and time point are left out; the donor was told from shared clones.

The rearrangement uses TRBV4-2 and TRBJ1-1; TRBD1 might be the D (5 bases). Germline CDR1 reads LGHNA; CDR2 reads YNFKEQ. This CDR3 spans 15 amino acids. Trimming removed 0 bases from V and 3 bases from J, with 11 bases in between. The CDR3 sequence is CASSQDPAGDTEAFF. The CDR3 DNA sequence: TGTGCCAGCAGCCAAGATCCCGCGGGGGACACTGAAGCTTTCTTT.

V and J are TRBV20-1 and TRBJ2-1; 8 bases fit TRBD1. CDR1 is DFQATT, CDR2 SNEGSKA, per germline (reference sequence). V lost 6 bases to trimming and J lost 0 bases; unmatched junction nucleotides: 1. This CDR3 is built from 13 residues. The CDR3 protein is CSAQGASYNEQFF. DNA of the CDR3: TGCAGTGCGCAGGGGGCCTCCTACAATGAGCAGTTCTTC.

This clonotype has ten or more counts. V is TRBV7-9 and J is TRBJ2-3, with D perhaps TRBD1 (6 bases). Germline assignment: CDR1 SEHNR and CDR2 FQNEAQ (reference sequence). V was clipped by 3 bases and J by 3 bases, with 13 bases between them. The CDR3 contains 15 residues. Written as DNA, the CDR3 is TGTGCCAGCAGCTTCAAGACAGGTCCTACAGATACGCAGTATTTT. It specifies CASSFKTGPTDTQYF.

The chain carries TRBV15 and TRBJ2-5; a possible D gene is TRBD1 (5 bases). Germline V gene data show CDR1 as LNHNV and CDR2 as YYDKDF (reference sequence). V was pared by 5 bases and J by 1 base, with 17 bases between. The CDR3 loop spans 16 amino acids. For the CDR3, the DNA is TGTGCCACCAGCGAACGCATGACAGTTGTCCAAGAGACCCAGTACTTC. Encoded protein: CATSERMTVVQETQYF.

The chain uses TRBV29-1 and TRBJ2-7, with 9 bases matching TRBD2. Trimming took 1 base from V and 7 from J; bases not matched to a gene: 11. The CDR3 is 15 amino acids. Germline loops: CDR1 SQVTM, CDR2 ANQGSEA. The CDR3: CSVEVSGSGSGEQYF. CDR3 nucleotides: TGCAGCGTTGAAGTTAGCGGGAGTGGATCGGGGGAGCAGTACTTC.

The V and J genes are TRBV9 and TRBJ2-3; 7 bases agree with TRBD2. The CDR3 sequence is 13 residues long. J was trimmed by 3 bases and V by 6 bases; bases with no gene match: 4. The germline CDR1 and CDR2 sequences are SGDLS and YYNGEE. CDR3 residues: CASTAGVTDTQYF. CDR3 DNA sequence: TGTGCCAGCACCGCGGGGGTAACAGATACGCAGTATTTT.

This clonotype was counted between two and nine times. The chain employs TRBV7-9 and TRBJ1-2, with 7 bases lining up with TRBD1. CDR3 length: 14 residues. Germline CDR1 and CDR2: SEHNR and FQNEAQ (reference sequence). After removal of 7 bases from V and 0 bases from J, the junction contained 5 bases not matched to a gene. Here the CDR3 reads CASKIGGSNYGYTF. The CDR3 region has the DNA TGTGCCAGCAAGATAGGGGGCTCTAACTATGGCTACACCTTC.

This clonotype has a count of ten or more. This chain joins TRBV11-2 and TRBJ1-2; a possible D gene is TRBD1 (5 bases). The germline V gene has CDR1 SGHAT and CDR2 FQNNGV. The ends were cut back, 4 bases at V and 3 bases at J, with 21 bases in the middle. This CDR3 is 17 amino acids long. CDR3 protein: CASSYNTGTERHYGYTF. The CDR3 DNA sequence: TGTGCCAGCAGCTATAACACCGGGACGGAACGTCACTATGGCTACACCTTC. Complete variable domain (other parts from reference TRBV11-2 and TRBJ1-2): EAGVAQSPRYKIIEKRQSVAFWCNPISGHATLYWYQQILGQGPKLLIQFQNNGVVDDSQLPKDRFSAERLKGVDSTLKIQPAKLEDSAVYLCASSYNTGTERHYGYTFGSGTRLTVV.

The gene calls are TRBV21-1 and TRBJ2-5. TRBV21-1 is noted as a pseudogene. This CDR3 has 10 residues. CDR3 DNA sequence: TGTGCCAGCAGCAAAGAGACCCAGTACTTC. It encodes CASSKETQYF.

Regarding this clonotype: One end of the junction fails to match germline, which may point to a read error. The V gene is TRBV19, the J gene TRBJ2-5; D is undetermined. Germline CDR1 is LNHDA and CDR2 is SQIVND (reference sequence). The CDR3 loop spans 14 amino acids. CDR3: CDSSPASSEETQYF. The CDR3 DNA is TGTGACAGTAGCCCGGCGAGCAGCGAAGAGACCCAGTACTTC.

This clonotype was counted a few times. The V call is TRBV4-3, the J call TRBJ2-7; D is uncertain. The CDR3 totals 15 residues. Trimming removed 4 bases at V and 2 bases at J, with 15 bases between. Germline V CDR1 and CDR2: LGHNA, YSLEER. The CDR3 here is CASSPTVDGAYEQYF. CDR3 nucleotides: TGCGCCAGCAGCCCCACCGTGGACGGAGCCTACGAGCAGTACTTC.

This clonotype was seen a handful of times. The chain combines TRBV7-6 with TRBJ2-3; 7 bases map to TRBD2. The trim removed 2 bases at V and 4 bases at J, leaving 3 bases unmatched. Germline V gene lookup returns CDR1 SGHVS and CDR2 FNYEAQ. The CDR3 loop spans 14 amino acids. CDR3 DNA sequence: TGTGCCAGCAGCTTACGTGGGGGGGCAGATACGCAGTATTTT. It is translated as CASSLRGGADTQYF. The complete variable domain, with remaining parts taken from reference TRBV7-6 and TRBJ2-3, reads GAGVSQSPRYKVTKRGQDVALRCDPISGHVSLYWYRQALGQGPEFLTYFNYEAQQDKSGLPNDRFSAERPEGSISTLTIQRTEQRDSAMYRCASSLRGGADTQYFGPGTRLTVL.

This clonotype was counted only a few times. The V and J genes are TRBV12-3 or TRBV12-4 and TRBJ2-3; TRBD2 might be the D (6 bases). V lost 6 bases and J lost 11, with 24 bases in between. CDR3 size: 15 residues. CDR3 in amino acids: CASSLGEDPHKGQYF. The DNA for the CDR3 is TGTGCCAGCAGCCTAGGGGAGGACCCCCACAAGGGGCAGTATTTT.

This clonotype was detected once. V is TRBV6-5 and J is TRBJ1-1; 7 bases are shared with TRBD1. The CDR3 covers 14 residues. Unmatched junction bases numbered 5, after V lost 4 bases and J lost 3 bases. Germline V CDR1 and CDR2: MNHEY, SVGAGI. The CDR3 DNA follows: TGTGCCAGCAGTTTTTCAGGGGGTGACACTGAAGCTTTCTTT. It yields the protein CASSFSGGDTEAFF.

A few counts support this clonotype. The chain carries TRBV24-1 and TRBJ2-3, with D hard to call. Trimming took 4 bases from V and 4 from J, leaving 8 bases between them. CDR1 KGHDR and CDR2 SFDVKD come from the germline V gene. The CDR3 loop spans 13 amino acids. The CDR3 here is CATSDFRSDTQYF. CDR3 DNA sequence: TGTGCCACCAGTGACTTCAGGTCAGATACGCAGTATTTT.